The clone carrying this TCR beta chain was counted between two and nine times. This specimen comes from a study of identical twins. TCRdb processed the 5' RACE reads anew with MiXCR; each CDR3 protein has one entry. The table lists about 520,000 distinct CDR3 sequences, 22% of them singletons. The CDR3 spans 18 residues. Germline CDR1 reads DFQATT; CDR2 reads SNEGSKA (reference sequence). V shed 5 bases, J shed 0 bases, and the junction held 8 bases outside the gene matches. This sample was shared with a second study, whose subject was T cells expressing NK-cell markers.

Material: CD4+ T cells sorted from blood. The chain joins TRBV20-1 to TRBJ2-3; the match to TRBD2 covers 16 bases. The clonotype was recovered from a young woman in good health. In DNA, the CDR3 is TGCAGTGCTCAGACCGGGACTAGCGGGGGGGAGAGCACAGATACGCAGTATTTT. Protein product: CSAQTGTSGGESTDTQYF.